Given below is one TCR beta chain in context. This entry is derived from a study of blood T cell repertoires in COVID-19. The protocol was immunoSEQ multiplex PCR, while the TCRdb copy is restricted to in-frame clones and leaves out a portion. The sample yields 230,000 or so clones, 90% seen once. V dropped 3 bases and J dropped 4 bases, with 13 bases sitting between them. Per the germline V gene, CDR1 is SGDLS and CDR2 is YYNGEE. The CDR3 totals 14 residues. The V gene is TRBV9, the J gene TRBJ1-1; D ambiguous. The TCR originated in a woman between 55 and 75 years old with COVID-19, enrolled during active disease. The material sequenced was peripheral blood. CDR3 nucleotides: TGTGCCAGCAGCGGTTCGGTCCGCCGCACTGAAGCTTTCTTT. It translates to CASSGSVRRTEAFF. Supplemented by reference TRBV9 and TRBJ1-1, the full variable domain reads DSGVTQTPKHLITATGQRVTLRCSPRSGDLSVYWYQQSLDQGLQFLIQYYNGEERAKGNILERFSAQQFPDLHSELNLSSLELGDSALYFCASSGSVRRTEAFFGQGTRLTVV.